The text below deals with one T cell receptor (beta chain). No antigen is known for it. This entry is derived from a study of cytomegalovirus exposure and HLA in healthy donors. For the study at large: Of about 400 genotyped donors, 70% to 85% clustered with self-reported Caucasian donors. Points from the study as a whole: The HLA-A and HLA-B alleles of most subjects were reportedly predicted accurately from TCR beta sequences.

The study ran its PCR with 60 Vbeta and 13 Jbeta primers. Sequencing was performed with immunoSEQ multiplex PCR; in TCRdb, only in-frame clones are kept and a portion is missing. This table has about 130,000 clones, about 77% appearing once. CDR1 is ENHRY and CDR2 is SYGVKD in the germline V gene. The junction had 8 bases not matched to a gene; V was cut back by 4 bases and J by 2 bases. The CDR3 extends over 16 amino acids. This chain uses TRBV10-3 with TRBJ2-3; 8 nucleotides agree with TRBD2. The sample taken for sequencing was PBMCs. The sequence was collected from a male donor in good health and CMV-seronegative. The CDR3: CAISGTSGSVTDTQYF. CDR3 bases: TGTGCCATCAGTGGAACTAGCGGATCTGTCACAGATACGCAGTATTTT.